This T cell receptor (beta chain) is from a study of cytomegalovirus exposure and HLA in healthy donors. Study information: As an earlier analysis found, around 170 million T cells yielded over 95 million unique TCR beta sequences. Points from the study as a whole: Earlier analysis looked at TCR beta V segments, and most were productive about 90% or about 30% of the time.

This CDR3 is 15 amino acids long. Germline assignment: CDR1 MNHEY and CDR2 SVGAGI. V lost 5 bases to trimming and J lost 10 bases; unmatched junction nucleotides: 9. PCR employed 60 Vbeta and 13 Jbeta primers. Using immunoSEQ multiplex PCR, the repertoire was profiled, and TCRdb retains in-frame clones only, with some absent. The table records hundreds of thousands of clones, 70% to 80% of them present only once. Points on this clone: The target antigen is unknown.

The specimen sequenced was PBMCs. V and J are TRBV6-5 and TRBJ2-1; 12 positions match TRBD2. The TCR sequence derives from a woman aged 55-69 years in good health and CMV-seropositive. CDR3: CASSHRLAGAGEQFF. Written as DNA, the CDR3 is TGTGCCAGCAGTCATCGACTAGCGGGGGCGGGGGAGCAGTTCTTC.